The clone carrying this T cell receptor beta chain was seen only a few times. The CDR3 is 18 amino acids. Germline V gene data show CDR1 as LGHNA and CDR2 as YNFKEQ. With 4 bases removed from V and 0 bases from J, the gap between germline ends came to 19 bases. These data are taken from a study of patients and donors after allogeneic stem cell transplantation. TCRdb re-called the RT-PCR reads with MiXCR, one entry per CDR3 protein. This table holds 410,000 or so distinct CDR3 sequences, roughly 16% found once. The origin of this receptor is a human donor who was either an allogeneic HSCT recipient or a stem cell or donor lymphocyte infusion donor (not recorded which). It is not recorded whose cells these are; they may come from a transplant donor. The specimen was blood, either unsorted or a sorted T cell fraction (not recorded which). The V gene is TRBV4-2, the J gene TRBJ1-3, with D unresolved. CDR3 in DNA: TGTGCCAGCAGCCGTTCCCCTGCAGAAGGGAGCTCTGGAAACACCATATATTTT. As protein: CASSRSPAEGSSGNTIYF.